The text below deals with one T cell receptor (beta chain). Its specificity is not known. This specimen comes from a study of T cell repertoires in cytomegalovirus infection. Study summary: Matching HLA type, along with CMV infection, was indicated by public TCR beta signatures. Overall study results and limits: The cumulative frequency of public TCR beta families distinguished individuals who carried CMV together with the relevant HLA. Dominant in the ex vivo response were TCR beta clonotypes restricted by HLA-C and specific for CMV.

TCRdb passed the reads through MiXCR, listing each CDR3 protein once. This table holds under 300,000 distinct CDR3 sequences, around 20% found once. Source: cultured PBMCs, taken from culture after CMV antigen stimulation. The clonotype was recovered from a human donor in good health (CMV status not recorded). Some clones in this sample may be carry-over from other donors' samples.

This chain's CDR3 is CASSTGTVRTEAFF. CDR3 nucleotide sequence: TGTGCCAGCAGTACTGGGACAGTCCGTACTGAAGCTTTCTTT. The chain uses TRBV6-5 and TRBJ1-1; TRBD1 matches 7 bases. Per germline, CDR1 MNHEY and CDR2 SVGAGI. The CDR3 sequence is 14 residues long. V lost 5 bases, J lost 5 bases, and 8 bases stayed unmatched.